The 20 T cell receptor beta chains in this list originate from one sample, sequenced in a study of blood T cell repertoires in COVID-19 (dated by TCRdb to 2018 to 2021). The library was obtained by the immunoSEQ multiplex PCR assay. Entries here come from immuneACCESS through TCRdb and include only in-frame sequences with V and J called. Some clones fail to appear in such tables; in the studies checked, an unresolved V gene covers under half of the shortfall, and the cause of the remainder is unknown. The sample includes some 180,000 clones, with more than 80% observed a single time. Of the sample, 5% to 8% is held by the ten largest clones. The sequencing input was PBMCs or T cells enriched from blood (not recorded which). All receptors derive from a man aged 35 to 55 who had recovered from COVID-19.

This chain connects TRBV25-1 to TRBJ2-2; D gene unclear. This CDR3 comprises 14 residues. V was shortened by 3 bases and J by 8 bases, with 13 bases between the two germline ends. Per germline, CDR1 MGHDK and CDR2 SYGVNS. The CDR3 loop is CASSDSWSGGELFF. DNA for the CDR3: TGTGCCAGCAGTGATAGCTGGAGTGGAGGGGAGCTGTTTTTT.

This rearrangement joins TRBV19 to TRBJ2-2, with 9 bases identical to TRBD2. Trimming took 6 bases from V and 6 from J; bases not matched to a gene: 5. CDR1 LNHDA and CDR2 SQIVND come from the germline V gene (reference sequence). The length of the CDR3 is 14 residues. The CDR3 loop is CASRGGLASGELFF. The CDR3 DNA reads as TGTGCCAGTAGGGGGGGACTAGCCTCCGGGGAGCTGTTTTTT.

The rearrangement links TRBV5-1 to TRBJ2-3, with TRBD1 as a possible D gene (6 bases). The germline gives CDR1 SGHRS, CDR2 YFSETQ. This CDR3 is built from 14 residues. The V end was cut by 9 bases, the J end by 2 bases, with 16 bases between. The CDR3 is CATSPGDPTDTQYF. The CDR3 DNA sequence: TGCGCCACCAGTCCAGGGGACCCCACAGATACGCAGTATTTT.

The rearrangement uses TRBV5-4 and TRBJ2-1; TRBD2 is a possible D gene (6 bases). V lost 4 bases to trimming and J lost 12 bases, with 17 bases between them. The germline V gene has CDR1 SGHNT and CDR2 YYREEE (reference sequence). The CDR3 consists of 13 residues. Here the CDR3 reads CASSVTGTRGQFF. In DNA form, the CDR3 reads TGTGCCAGCAGCGTCACCGGGACTCGCGGGCAGTTCTTC.

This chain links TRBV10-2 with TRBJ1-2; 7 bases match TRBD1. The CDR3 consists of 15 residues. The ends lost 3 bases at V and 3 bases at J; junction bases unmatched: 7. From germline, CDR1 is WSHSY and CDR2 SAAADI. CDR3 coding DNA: TGCGCCAGCAGTGACCCTCCAGGGGGGCACTATGGCTACACCTTC. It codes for CASSDPPGGHYGYTF.

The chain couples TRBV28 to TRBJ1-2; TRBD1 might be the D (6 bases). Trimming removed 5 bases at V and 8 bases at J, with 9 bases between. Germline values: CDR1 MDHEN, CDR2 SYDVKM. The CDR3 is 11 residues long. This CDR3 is CASSSGGGYTF. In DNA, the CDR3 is TGTGCCAGCAGTAGCGGGGGCGGCTACACCTTC.

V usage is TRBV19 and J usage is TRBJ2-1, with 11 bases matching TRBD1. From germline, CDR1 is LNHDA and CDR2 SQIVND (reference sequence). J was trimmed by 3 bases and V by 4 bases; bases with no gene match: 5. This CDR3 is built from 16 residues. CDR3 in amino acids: CASSTGTGGHYNEQFF. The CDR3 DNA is TGTGCCAGTAGTACCGGGACAGGGGGACACTACAATGAGCAGTTCTTC.

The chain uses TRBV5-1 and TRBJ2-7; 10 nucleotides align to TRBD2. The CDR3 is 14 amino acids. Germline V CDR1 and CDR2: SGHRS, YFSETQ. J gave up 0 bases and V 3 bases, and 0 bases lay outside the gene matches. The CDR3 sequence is CASSSSGSSYEQYF. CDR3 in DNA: TGCGCCAGCAGCTCTAGCGGGAGCTCCTACGAGCAGTACTTC.

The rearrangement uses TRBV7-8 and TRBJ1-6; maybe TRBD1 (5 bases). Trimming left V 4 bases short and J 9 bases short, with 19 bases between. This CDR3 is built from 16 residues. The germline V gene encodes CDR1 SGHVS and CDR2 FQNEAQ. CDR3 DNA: TGTGCCAGCAGCTCGGGGAGGGACTCGGGAGTTTCACCCCTCCACTTT. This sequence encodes CASSSGRDSGVSPLHF.

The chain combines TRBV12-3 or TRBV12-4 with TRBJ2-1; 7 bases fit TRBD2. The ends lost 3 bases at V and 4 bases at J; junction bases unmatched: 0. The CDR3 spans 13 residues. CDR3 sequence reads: CASSLGGYNEQFF. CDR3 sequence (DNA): TGTGCCAGCAGTTTGGGAGGGTACAATGAGCAGTTCTTC.

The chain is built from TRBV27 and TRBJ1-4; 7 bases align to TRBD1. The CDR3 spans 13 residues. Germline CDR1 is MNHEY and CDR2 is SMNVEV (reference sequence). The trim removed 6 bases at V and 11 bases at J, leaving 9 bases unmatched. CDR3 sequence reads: CASSAGTVNKLFF. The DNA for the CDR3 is TGTGCCAGCAGCGCCGGGACAGTGAATAAACTGTTTTTT.

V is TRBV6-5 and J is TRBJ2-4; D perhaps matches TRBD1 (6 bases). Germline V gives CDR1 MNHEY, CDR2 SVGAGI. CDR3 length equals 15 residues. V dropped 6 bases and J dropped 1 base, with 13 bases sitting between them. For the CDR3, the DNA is TGTGCCAGCAGCCACTCGGACAGTGCCAAAAACATTCAGTACTTC. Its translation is CASSHSDSAKNIQYF.

In DNA, the CDR3 is TGTGCCACCAGTGATCCGGGACAGGGGGCCTCCTGGGAGACCCAGTACTTC. Protein sequence: CATSDPGQGASWETQYF. The chain joins TRBV24-1 to TRBJ2-5, with TRBD1 identical over 12 bases. Germline CDR1 and CDR2: KGHDR and SFDVKD. Losses at the gene ends were 3 bases for V and 5 bases for J; bases not matched to a gene: 9. The CDR3 has 17 amino acids.

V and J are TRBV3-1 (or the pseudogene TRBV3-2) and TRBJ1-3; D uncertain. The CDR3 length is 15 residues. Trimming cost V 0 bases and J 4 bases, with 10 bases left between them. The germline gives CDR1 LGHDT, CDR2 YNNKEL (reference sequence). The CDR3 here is CASSQDHRGGNTIYF. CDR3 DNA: TGTGCCAGCAGCCAAGATCATCGGGGAGGAAACACCATATATTTT.

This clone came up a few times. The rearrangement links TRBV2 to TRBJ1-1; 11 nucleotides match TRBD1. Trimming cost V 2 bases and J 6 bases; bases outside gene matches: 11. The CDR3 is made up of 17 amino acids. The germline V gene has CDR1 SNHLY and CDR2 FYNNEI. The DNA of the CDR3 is TGTGCCAGCAGTGAATCCCCGGGACAGGGGGAGGGGGCTGAAGCTTTCTTT. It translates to CASSESPGQGEGAEAFF.

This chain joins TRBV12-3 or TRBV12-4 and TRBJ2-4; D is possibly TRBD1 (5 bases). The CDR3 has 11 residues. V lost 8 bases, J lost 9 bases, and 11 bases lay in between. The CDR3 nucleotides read TGTGCCAGCGTTGGAAGGGGCATTCAGTACTTC. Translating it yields CASVGRGIQYF.

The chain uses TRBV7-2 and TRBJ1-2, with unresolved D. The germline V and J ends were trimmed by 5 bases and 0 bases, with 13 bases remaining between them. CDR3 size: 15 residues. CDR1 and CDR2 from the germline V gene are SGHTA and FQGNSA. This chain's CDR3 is CASSQTLEANYGYTF. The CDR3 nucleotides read TGTGCCAGCAGCCAGACATTAGAAGCTAACTATGGCTACACCTTC.

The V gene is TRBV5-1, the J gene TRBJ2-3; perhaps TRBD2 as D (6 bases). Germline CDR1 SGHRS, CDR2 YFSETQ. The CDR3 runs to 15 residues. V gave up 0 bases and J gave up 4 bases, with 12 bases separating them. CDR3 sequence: CASSLGHGEADTQYF. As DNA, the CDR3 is TGCGCCAGCAGCTTGGGTCACGGGGAGGCAGATACGCAGTATTTT.

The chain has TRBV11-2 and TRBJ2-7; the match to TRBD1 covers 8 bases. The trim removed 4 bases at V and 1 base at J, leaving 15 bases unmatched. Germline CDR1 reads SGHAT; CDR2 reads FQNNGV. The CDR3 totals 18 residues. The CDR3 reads CASSSRRRNRGVSYEQYF. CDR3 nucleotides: TGTGCCAGCAGCTCTAGGAGGCGGAACAGGGGGGTATCCTACGAGCAGTACTTC.

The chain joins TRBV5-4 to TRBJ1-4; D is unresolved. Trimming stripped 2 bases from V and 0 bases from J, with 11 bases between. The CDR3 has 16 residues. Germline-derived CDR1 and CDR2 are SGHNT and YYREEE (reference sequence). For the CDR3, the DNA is TGTGCCAGCAGCTTCGCCCCTGCGCCAACTAATGAAAAACTGTTTTTT. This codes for CASSFAPAPTNEKLFF.